This T cell receptor (beta chain) was captured by sequencing in a study of patients and donors after allogeneic stem cell transplantation. Using its own MiXCR run on the RT-PCR reads, TCRdb lists one record per CDR3 protein. Seen here are about 960,000 distinct CDR3 sequences, about 20% observed once, and the top ten hold approximately 5.9%. This clonotype has a handful of counts. V was trimmed by 0 bases and J by 5 bases, leaving 7 bases between them. Per germline, CDR1 MNHEY and CDR2 SVGAGI. CDR3 size: 14 residues. This chain joins TRBV6-5 and TRBJ2-2; no reliable D call. Sequences were obtained from blood, either unsorted or a sorted T cell fraction (not recorded which). This clonotype originated in a human donor who was either an allogeneic HSCT recipient or a stem cell or donor lymphocyte infusion donor (not recorded which). It is not recorded whose cells these are; they may come from a transplant donor. The CDR3 nucleotides are TGTGCCAGCAGTTACTCCCCGCGGACCGGGGAGCTGTTTTTT. Amino acids: CASSYSPRTGELFF.